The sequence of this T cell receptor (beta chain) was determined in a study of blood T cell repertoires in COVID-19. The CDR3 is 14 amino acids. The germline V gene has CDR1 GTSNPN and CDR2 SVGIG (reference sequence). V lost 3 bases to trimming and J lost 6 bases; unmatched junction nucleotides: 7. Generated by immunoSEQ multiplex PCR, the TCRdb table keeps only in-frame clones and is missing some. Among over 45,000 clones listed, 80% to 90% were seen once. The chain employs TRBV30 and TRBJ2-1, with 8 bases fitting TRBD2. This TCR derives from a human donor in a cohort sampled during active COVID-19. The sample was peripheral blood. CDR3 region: CAWRAGTRSNEQFF. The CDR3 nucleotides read TGTGCCTGGAGGGCCGGGACTAGATCCAATGAGCAGTTCTTC.